This T cell receptor (beta chain) was identified during a study of regulatory T cells in long-lasting Graves disease. Study information: Graves' disease counted as persistent after over 5 years of antithyroid drugs with positive TSH receptor antibodies.

Study observations and caveats: It was peripheral blood alone, not thyroid tissue, that was studied.

Concerning this clonotype itself: Its target is unknown.

Trimming pared 0 bases from V and 9 bases from J, leaving 14 bases between. Germline lookup yields CDR1 LGHDT and CDR2 YNNKEL (reference sequence). The CDR3 contains 14 residues. Building of the TCR beta libraries involved iRepertoire HTBI primers and Arm-PCR of CDR3 regions. TCRdb reanalysed the multiplex PCR reads using MiXCR and keeps one entry per CDR3 protein. The sample yields around 340,000 distinct CDR3 sequences, about 19% seen once. The time point: persistent/refractory GD, antithyroid drugs over 5 years with positive TRAb. With RNA extracted from PBMCs as input, the TCR library was made. The authors diagnosed Graves' disease using American Thyroid Association guidelines. Those enrolled as patients came out of an endocrinology department in Xi'an, China.

V is TRBV3-1 and J is TRBJ2-5; TRBD2 is a possible D gene (5 bases). The input for sequencing was peripheral blood mononuclear cells (PBMCs), taken when the disease was refractory, from a patient treated with antithyroid drugs. This TCR derives from a female donor with Graves disease. The CDR3 spells CASSQDAALRAQYF. The CDR3 nucleotides are TGTGCCAGCAGCCAAGACGCGGCCTTGAGGGCCCAGTACTTC.